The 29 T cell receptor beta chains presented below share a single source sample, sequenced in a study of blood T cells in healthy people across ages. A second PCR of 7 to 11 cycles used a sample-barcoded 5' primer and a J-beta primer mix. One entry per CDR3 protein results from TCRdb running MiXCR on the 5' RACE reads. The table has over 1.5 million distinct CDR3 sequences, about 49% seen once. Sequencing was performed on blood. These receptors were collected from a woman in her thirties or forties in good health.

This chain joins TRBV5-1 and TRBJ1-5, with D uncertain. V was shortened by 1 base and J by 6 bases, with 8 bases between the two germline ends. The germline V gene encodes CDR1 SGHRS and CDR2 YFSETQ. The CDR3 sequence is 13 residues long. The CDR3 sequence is CASSLLVGQPQHF. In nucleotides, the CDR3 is TGCGCCAGCAGCTTGCTGGTTGGTCAGCCCCAGCATTTT.

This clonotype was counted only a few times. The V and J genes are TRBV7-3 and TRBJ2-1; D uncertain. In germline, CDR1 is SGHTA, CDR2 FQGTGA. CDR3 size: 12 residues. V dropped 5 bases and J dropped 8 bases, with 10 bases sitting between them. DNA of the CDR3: TGTGCCAGCAGCCCCCTTAGGGATGAGCAGTTCTTC. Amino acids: CASSPLRDEQFF.

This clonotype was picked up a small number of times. The CDR3 sequence is CASSSGGGGYYEQYF. DNA of the CDR3: TGTGCCAGCAGCTCGGGCGGAGGGGGTTACTACGAGCAGTACTTC. This sequence joins TRBV7-2 and TRBJ2-7; either TRBD1 or TRBD2 may fit D (6 bases each). This CDR3 region has 15 residues. In germline, CDR1 is SGHTA, CDR2 FQGNSA. Trimming stripped 4 bases from V and 3 bases from J, with 16 bases between. Full variable domain (remainder filled in from reference TRBV7-2 and TRBJ2-7): GAGVSQSPSNKVTEKGKDVELRCDPISGHTALYWYRQSLGQGLEFLIYFQGNSAPDKSGLPSDRFSAERTGGSVSTLTIQRTQQEDSAVYLCASSSGGGGYYEQYFGPGTRLTVT.

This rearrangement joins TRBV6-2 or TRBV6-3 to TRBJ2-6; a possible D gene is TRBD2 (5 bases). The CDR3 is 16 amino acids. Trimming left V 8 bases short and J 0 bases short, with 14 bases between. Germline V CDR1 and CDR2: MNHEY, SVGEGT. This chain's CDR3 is CASGYGEVSGANVLTF. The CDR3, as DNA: TGTGCCAGCGGATACGGGGAAGTCTCTGGGGCCAACGTCCTGACTTTC.

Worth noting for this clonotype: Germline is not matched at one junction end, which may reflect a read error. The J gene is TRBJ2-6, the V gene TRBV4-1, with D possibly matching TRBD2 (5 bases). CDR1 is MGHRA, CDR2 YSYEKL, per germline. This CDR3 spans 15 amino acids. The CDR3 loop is CASRQELAGANVLTF. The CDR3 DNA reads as TGCGCCAGCAGACAAGAACTAGCTGGGGCCAACGTCCTGACTTTC.

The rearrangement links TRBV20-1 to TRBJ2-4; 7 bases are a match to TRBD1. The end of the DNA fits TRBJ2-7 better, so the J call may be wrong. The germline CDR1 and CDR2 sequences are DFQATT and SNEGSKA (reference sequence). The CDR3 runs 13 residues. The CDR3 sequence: CSAARDSTYEQYF. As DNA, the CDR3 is TGCAGTGCCGCAAGGGACAGCACCTACGAGCAGTACTTC.

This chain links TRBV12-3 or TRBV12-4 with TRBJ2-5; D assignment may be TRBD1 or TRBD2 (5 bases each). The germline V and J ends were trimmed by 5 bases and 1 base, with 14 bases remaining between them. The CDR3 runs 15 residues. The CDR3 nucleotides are TGTGCCAGCAGTCGGGGACGGTGGTGCCAAGAGACCCAGTACTTC. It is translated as CASSRGRWCQETQYF.

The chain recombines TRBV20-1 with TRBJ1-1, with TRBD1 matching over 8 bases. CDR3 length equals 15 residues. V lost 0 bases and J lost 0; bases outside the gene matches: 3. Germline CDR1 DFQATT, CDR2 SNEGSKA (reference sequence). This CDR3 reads CSARDSGGLNTEAFF. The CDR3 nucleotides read TGCAGTGCTAGAGATTCAGGGGGCTTGAACACTGAAGCTTTCTTT.

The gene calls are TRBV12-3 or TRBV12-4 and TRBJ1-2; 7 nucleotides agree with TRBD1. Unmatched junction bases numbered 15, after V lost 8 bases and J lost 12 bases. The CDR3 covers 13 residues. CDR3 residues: CASRNTPGQRNTF. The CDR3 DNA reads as TGTGCCAGCCGAAATACCCCGGGACAGAGAAACACCTTC.

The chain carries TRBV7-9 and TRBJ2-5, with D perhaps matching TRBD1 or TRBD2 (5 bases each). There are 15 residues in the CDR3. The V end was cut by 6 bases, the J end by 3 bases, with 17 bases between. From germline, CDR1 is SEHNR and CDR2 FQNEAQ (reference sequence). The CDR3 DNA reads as TGTGCCAGCAGTTCCACCGGGACGTTGAAAGAGACCCAGTACTTC. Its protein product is CASSSTGTLKETQYF.

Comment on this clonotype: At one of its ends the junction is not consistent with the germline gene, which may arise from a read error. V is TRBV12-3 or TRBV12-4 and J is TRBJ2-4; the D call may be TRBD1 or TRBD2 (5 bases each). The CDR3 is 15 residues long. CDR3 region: CASRNPGTGKNVQYF. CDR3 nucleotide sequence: TGTGCCAGCAGGAACCCGGGGACGGGGAAAAACGTTCAGTACTTC.

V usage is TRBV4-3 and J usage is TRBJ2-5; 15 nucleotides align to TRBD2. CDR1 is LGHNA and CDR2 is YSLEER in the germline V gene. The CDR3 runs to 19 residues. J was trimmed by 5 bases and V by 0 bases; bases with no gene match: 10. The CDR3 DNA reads TGCGCCAGCAGCCAAGATCGGGGGACTAGCGGGGGGCCCTTCGAGACCCAGTACTTC. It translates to CASSQDRGTSGGPFETQYF.

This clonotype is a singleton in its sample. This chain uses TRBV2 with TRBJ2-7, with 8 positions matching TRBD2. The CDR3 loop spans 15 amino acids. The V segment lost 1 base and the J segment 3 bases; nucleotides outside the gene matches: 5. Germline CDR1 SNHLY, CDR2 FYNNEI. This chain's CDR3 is CASSEVAGMYYEQYF. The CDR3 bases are TGTGCCAGCAGTGAAGTAGCGGGAATGTACTACGAGCAGTACTTC.

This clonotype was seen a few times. The DNA of the CDR3 is TGCGCCAGCAGCCAAGGAGCTTTCGGACAGGGGAACTACGAGCAGTACTTC. Protein: CASSQGAFGQGNYEQYF. The chain combines TRBV4-1 with TRBJ2-7; 9 bases are shared with TRBD1. CDR3 length: 17 residues. Losses at the gene ends were 1 base for V and 3 bases for J; bases not matched to a gene: 10. Germline CDR1 MGHRA, CDR2 YSYEKL.

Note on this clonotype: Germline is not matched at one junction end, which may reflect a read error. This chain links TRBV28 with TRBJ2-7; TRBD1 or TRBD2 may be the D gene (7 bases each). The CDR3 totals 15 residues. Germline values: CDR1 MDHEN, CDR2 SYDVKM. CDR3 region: CACSSEAGGGYEQYF. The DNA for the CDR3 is TGTGCCTGCAGTTCTGAGGCAGGGGGGGGCTACGAGCAGTACTTC.

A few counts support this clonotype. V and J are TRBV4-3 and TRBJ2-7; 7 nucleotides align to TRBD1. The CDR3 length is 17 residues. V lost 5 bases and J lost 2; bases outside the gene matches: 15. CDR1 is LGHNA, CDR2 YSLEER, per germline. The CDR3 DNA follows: TGCGCCAGCAGCAGGTGGACAGGACGCACCGAGACCTACGAGCAGTACTTC. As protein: CASSRWTGRTETYEQYF.

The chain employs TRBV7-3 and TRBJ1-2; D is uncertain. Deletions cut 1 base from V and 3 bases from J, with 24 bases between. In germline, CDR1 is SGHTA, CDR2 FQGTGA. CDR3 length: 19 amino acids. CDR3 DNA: TGTGCCAGCAGCTTAATCGGTACTGAGCCAGCATGTCCCTACTATGGCTACACCTTC. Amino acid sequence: CASSLIGTEPACPYYGYTF.

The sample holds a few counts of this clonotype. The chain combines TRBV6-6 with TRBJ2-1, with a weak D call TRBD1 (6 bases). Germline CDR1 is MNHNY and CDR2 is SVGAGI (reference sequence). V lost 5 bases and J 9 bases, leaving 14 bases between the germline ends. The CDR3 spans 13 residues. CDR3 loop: CASSDEGVGEQFF. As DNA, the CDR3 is TGTGCCAGCAGTGACGAGGGGGTTGGTGAGCAGTTCTTC.

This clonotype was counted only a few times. CDR3 coding DNA: TGTGCCAGCAGTTTAGTCAGGTCAAAGGGTAATTCACCCCTCCACTTT. Translated: CASSLVRSKGNSPLHF. V gene TRBV27 combines with J gene TRBJ1-6; D unresolved. Trimming took 2 bases from V and 6 from J, leaving 14 bases between them. CDR1 is MNHEY and CDR2 is SMNVEV in the germline V gene (reference sequence). CDR3 length: 16 amino acids.

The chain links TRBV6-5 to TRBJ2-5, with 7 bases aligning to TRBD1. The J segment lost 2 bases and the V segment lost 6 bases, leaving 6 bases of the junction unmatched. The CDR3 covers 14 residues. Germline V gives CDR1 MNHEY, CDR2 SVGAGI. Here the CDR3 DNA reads TGTGCCAGCAGCTCCGTGACAGGGCAAGAGACCCAGTACTTC. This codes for CASSSVTGQETQYF.

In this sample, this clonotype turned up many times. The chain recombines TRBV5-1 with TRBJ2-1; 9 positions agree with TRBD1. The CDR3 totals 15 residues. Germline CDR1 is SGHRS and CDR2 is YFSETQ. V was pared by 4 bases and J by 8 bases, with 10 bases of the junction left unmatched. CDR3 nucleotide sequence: TGCGCCAGCAGCCTGGCCGGGACAGGGTCGTATGAGCAGTTCTTC. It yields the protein CASSLAGTGSYEQFF.

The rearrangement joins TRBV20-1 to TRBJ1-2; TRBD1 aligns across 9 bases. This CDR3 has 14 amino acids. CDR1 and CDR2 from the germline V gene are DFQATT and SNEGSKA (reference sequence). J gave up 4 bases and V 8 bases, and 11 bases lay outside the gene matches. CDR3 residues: CSTNGDRDSYGYTF. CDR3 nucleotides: TGCAGTACTAACGGGGACAGGGATAGCTATGGCTACACCTTC.

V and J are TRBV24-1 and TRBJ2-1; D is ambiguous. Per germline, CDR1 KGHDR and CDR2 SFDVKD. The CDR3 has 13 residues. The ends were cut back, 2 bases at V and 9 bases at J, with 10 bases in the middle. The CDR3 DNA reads TGTGCCACCAGTGATTCATACGTGGGTGAGCAGTTCTTC. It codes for CATSDSYVGEQFF.

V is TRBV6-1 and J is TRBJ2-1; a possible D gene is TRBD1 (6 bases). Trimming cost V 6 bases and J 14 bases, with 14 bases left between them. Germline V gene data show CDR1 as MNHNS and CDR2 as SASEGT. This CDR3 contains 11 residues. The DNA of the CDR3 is TGTGCCAGCAGGTACCGGGACACGAAGTTCTTC. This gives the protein CASRYRDTKFF.

CDR3 in DNA: TGTGCCACGGGAGCGGGAGACAAAAACATTCAGTACTTC. Translated: CATGAGDKNIQYF. This sequence joins TRBV13 and TRBJ2-4, with 8 bases lining up with TRBD2. The CDR3 totals 13 residues. After removal of 10 bases from V and 3 bases from J, the junction contained 5 bases not matched to a gene. CDR1 is PRHDT and CDR2 is FYEKMQ in the germline V gene (reference sequence). Complete variable domain (other parts from reference TRBV13 and TRBJ2-4): AAGVIQSPRHLIKEKRETATLKCYPIPRHDTVYWYQQGPGQDPQFLISFYEKMQSDKGSIPDRFSAQQFSDYHSELNMSSLELGDSALYFCATGAGDKNIQYFGAGTRLSVL.

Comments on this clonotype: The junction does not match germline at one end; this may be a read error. CDR3 in amino acids: CTSSSSTTGSTNEKLFF. DNA of the CDR3: TGTACCAGCAGCTCCTCAACGACAGGTTCAACTAATGAAAAACTGTTTTTT. The gene calls are TRBV7-9 and TRBJ1-4, with D possibly being TRBD1 (6 bases). Germline CDR1 is SEHNR and CDR2 is FQNEAQ (reference sequence). The CDR3 spans 17 residues.

DNA of the CDR3: TGCAGCGTGGTAGCGGGGGGACCCTACAATGAGCAGTTCTTC. Translated: CSVVAGGPYNEQFF. The rearrangement links TRBV29-1 to TRBJ2-1, with 10 positions matching TRBD2. The CDR3 contains 14 residues. The junction had 4 bases not matched to a gene; V was cut back by 6 bases and J by 2 bases. Germline loops: CDR1 SQVTM, CDR2 ANQGSEA.

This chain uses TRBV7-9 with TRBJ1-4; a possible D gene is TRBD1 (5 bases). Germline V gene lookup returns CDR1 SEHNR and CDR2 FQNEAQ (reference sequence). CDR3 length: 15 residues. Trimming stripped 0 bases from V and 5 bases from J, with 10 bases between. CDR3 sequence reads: CASSLAGAQNEKLFF. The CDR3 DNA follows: TGTGCCAGCAGCTTAGCCGGGGCGCAAAATGAAAAACTGTTTTTT. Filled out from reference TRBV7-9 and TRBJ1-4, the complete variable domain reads DTGVSQNPRHKITKRGQNVTFRCDPISEHNRLYWYRQTLGQGPEFLTYFQNEAQLEKSRLLSDRFSAERPKGSFSTLEIQRTEQGDSAMYLCASSLAGAQNEKLFFGSGTQLSVL.

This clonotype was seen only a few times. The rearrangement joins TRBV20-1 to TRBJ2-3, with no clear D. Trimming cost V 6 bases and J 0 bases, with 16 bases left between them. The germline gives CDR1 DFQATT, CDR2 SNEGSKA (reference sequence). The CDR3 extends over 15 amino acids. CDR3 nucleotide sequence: TGCAGTGCCCCCCCTGGCCAGAGTAGCACAGATACGCAGTATTTT. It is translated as CSAPPGQSSTDTQYF.